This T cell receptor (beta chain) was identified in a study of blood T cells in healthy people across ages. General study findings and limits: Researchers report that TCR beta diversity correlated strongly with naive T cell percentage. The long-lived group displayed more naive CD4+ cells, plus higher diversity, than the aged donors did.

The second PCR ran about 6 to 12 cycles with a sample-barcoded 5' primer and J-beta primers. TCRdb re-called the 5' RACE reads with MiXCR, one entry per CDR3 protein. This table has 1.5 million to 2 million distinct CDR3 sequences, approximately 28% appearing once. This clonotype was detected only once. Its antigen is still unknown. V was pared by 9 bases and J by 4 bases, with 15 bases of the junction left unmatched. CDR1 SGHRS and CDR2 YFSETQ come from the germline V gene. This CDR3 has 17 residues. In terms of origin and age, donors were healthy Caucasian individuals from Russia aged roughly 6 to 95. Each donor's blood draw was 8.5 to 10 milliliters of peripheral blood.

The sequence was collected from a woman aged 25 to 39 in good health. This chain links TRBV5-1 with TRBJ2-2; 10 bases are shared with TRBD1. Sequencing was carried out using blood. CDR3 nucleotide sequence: TGCGCCACCAGACAGGGGGCGATCCTAACCGTCACCGGGGAGCTGTTTTTT. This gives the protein CATRQGAILTVTGELFF.